This T cell receptor beta chain originates from a study of prognosis after radiotherapy for stage I lung cancer. On the study more broadly: The patients included fourteen who had newly diagnosed primary stage I lung tumors, along with roughly 5 others who had oligometastatic NSCLC after their primary tumor had been surgically resected.

Template was genomic DNA; TCR beta CDR3 amplified in two multiplex PCR rounds. It was primers specific to each TRBV and TRBJ gene that first-round PCR used. In TCRdb, the multiplex PCR reads were re-called with MiXCR into one record per CDR3 protein. The sample gives about 16,000 distinct CDR3 sequences, around 40% of which show up once; around 38% is in the top ten. This clonotype ranks as medium-sized (0.01 to 0.1%). Germline values: CDR1 MNHEY, CDR2 SMNVEV (reference sequence). Trimming took 0 bases from V and 9 from J, leaving 12 bases between them. The CDR3 extends over 15 amino acids. The gene calls are TRBV27 and TRBJ1-6, with D uncertain. The sample in question was PBMCs, obtained before or after stereotactic body radiation therapy (not recorded which). This TCR came from a donor over 45 with non-small cell lung cancer. DNA for the CDR3: TGTGCCAGCAGTTTATCGGCGTTATCTAGTTCACCCCTCCACTTT. This codes for CASSLSALSSSPLHF.